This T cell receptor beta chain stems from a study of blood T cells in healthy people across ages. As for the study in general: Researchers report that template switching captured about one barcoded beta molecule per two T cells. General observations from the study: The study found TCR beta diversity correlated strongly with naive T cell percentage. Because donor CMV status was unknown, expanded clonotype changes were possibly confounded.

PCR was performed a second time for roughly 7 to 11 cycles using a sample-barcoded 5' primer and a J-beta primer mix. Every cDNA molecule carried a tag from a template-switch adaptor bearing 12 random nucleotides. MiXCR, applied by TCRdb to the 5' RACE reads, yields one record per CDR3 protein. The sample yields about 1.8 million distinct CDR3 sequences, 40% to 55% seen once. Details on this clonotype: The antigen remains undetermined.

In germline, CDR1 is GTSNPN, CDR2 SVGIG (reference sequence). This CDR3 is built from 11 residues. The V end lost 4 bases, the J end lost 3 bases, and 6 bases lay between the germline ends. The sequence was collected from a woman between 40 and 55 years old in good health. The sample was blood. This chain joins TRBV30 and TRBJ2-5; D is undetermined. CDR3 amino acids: CAWIGEETQYF. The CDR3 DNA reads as TGTGCCTGGATTGGAGAAGAGACCCAGTACTTC.